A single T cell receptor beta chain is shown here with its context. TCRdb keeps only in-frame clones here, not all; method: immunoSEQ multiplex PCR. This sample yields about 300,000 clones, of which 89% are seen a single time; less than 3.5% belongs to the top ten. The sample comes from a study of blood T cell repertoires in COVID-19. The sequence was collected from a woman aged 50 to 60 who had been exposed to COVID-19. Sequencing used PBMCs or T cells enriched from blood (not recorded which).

For the CDR3, the DNA is TGTGCCAGCAGTCCGCCGGGTCGGAGTAATCAGCCCCAGCATTTT. This translates into CASSPPGRSNQPQHF. V and J are TRBV28 and TRBJ1-5; D remains ambiguous. Germline V gene sequence: CDR1 MDHEN, CDR2 SYDVKM. CDR3 size: 15 residues. The ends were cut back, 5 bases at V and 4 bases at J, with 15 bases in the middle.